This T cell receptor beta chain was sequenced during a study of blood T cell repertoires in COVID-19. Study in general: Material from acute and convalescent COVID-19 was sourced from the United States, Italy and Spain.

Under the authors' procedure: Estimates of nucleated cell counts were drawn from the amplification of reference gene primers. Here immunoSEQ multiplex PCR was the method, and the copy in TCRdb shows in-frame clones only, minus some. V and J calls and clone size are those listed in that table; D and trimming were worked out from the DNA. The sample contains 250,000 or so clones, approximately 86% of which appear only once. Sequenced: peripheral blood. The TCR originated in a woman in her sixties or seventies with active or convalescent COVID-19.

CDR3 in amino acids: CASSISGDRDYGYTF. The CDR3, as DNA: TGTGCCAGCAGTATTTCGGGGGATCGGGACTATGGCTACACCTTC. The chain uses TRBV7-8 and TRBJ1-2; weak D call: TRBD1 (5 bases). The ends were cut back, 6 bases at V and 3 bases at J, with 17 bases in the middle. In germline, CDR1 is SGHVS, CDR2 FQNEAQ. This CDR3 has 15 amino acids. The full variable domain, with the rest looked up from reference TRBV7-8 and TRBJ1-2, is GAGVSQSPRYKVAKRGQDVALRCDPISGHVSLFWYQQALGQGPEFLTYFQNEAQLDKSGLPSDRFFAERPEGSVSTLKIQRTQQEDSAVYLCASSISGDRDYGYTFGSGTRLTVV.